This TCR beta chain was recovered during a study of technical replicates of blood from a handful of donors. This clone was detected only once. Some clones are missing from TCRdb's copy, which holds only in-frame ones; the method was immunoSEQ multiplex PCR. The sample has 95,000 or so clones, approximately 95% seen once. Sample: T cells isolated from PBMCs. The clonotype originates from a human donor in good health.

The CDR3 sequence: CASSLRLAISSYEQYF. The CDR3 nucleotides read TGTGCCAGTAGTCTCAGACTAGCGATAAGCTCCTACGAGCAGTACTTC. The chain has TRBV19 and TRBJ2-7; 8 nucleotides align to TRBD2. This CDR3 is built from 16 residues. Germline V gene sequence: CDR1 LNHDA, CDR2 SQIVND (reference sequence). Unmatched junction bases numbered 9, after V lost 5 bases and J lost 0 bases.